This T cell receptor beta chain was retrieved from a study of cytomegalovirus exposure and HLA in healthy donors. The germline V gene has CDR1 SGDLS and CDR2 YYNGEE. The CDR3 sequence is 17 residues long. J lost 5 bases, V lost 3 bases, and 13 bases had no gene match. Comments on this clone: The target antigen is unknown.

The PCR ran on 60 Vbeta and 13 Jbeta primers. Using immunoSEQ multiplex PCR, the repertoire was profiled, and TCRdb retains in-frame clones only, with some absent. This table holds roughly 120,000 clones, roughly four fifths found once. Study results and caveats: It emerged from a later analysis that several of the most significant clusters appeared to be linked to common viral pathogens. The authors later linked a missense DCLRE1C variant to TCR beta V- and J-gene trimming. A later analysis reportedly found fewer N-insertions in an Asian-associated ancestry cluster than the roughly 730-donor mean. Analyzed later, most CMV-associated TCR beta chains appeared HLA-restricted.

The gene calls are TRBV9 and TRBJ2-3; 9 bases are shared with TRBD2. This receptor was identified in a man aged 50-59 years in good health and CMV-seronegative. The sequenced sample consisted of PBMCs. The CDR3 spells CASSAPTLAGVGDTQYF. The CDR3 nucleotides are TGTGCCAGCAGCGCCCCGACCTTAGCGGGGGTGGGAGATACGCAGTATTTT.